The next 9 T cell receptor beta chains were all read from a single sample in a study of shared clonotypes between healthy human individuals. Libraries were prepared by immunoSEQ multiplex PCR; TCRdb keeps only in-frame clonotypes and omits some of them. The sample shows approximately 2,300,000 clones, approximately 90% of them seen only once. Sequencing input: naive CD4+ T cells from PBMCs. Subset indicated: CD45RA+ positively selected. The receptors here all came from a man younger than 35 in good health. Some clones in this sample may be carry-over from other donors' samples.

The V call is TRBV11-3, the J call TRBJ2-7; D might be TRBD1 (5 bases). V lost 0 bases and J 0 bases, leaving 6 bases between the germline ends. CDR3 size: 14 residues. Germline lookup yields CDR1 SGHNT and CDR2 YENEEA. The CDR3 sequence is CASSLEGDSYEQYF. As DNA, the CDR3 is TGTGCCAGCAGCTTAGAAGGGGACTCCTACGAGCAGTACTTC.

Points on this clone: This same CDR3 is encoded by further DNA sequences in the sample. The chain recombines TRBV19 with TRBJ1-5; D remains ambiguous. CDR1 is LNHDA and CDR2 is SQIVND in the germline V gene (reference sequence). CDR3 length: 15 amino acids. Trimming left V 4 bases short and J 0 bases short, with 10 bases between. As DNA, the CDR3 is TGTGCCAGTAGTACCGCAGGCAATAGCAATCAGCCCCAGCATTTT. This encodes CASSTAGNSNQPQHF. The variable domain in full, with the rest retrieved from reference TRBV19 and TRBJ1-5, is DGGITQSPKYLFRKEGQNVTLSCEQNLNHDAMYWYRQDPGQGLRLIYYSQIVNDFQKGDIAEGYSVSREKKESFPLTVTSAQKNPTAFYLCASSTAGNSNQPQHFGDGTRLSIL.

The V and J genes are TRBV7-8 and TRBJ1-5; 10 positions match TRBD1. CDR1 is SGHVS, CDR2 FQNEAQ, per germline. This CDR3 is 19 amino acids long. The V gene end was trimmed by 1 base and the J gene end by 1 base; junction bases not matched to a gene: 10. For the CDR3, the DNA is TGTGCCAGCAGCTTAGTGGACAGGGGGACTCTTGGAAGCAATCAGCCCCAGCATTTT. Its protein product is CASSLVDRGTLGSNQPQHF.

The chain is built from TRBV5-1 and TRBJ2-7; 8 positions match TRBD1. CDR3 size: 15 residues. Germline loops: CDR1 SGHRS, CDR2 YFSETQ. V shed 3 bases, J shed 2 bases, and the junction held 7 bases outside the gene matches. The CDR3 spells CASSSGQGTAYEQYF. The CDR3 DNA sequence: TGCGCCAGCAGCTCAGGACAGGGCACCGCCTACGAGCAGTACTTC.

The V gene is TRBV5-4, the J gene TRBJ2-1; 12 bases agree with TRBD2. V dropped 4 bases and J dropped 8; count of bases not matched to a gene: 7. The germline V gene has CDR1 SGHNT and CDR2 YYREEE (reference sequence). The CDR3 consists of 15 residues. The CDR3 here is CASSGSSGRGYEQFF. The CDR3 DNA reads as TGTGCCAGCAGCGGGTCTAGCGGGAGGGGTTATGAGCAGTTCTTC.

The chain is built from TRBV30 and TRBJ1-4; the D gene is possibly TRBD1 (6 bases). The V end was cut by 1 base, the J end by 0 bases, with 18 bases between. CDR1 and CDR2 (germline): GTSNPN, SVGIG (reference sequence). The CDR3 contains 18 residues. The CDR3 here is CAWSAWDKREATNEKLFF. The CDR3 nucleotides are TGTGCCTGGAGTGCCTGGGACAAACGGGAGGCAACTAATGAAAAACTGTTTTTT.

Points on this clone: At the DNA level, this CDR3 is encoded by other sequences in the same sample as well. The genes are TRBV5-1 and TRBJ1-1; D uncertain. This CDR3 contains 14 residues. Per germline, CDR1 SGHRS and CDR2 YFSETQ. V lost 0 bases and J 0 bases, leaving 6 bases between the germline ends. The CDR3 DNA sequence: TGCGCCAGCAGCTTGGGGATATTGAACACTGAAGCTTTCTTT. Its protein is CASSLGILNTEAFF.

This clone was observed once. The V gene is TRBV28, the J gene TRBJ1-1; D ambiguous. There are 17 residues in the CDR3. Trimming left V 4 bases short and J 0 bases short, with 18 bases between. The germline gives CDR1 MDHEN, CDR2 SYDVKM. In DNA, the CDR3 is TGTGCCAGCAGTTCCCAGCCCGGCGGAAGTATGAACACTGAAGCTTTCTTT. This sequence encodes CASSSQPGGSMNTEAFF.

This clone was counted between two and nine times. The chain carries TRBV2 and TRBJ1-1, with D perhaps matching TRBD1 (5 bases). Looked up from germline, CDR1 is SNHLY and CDR2 is FYNNEI. Trimming removed 3 bases from V and 3 bases from J, with 17 bases in between. This CDR3 contains 16 residues. The CDR3 loop reads CASSDEKGVGHTEAFF. CDR3 in DNA: TGTGCCAGCAGTGATGAGAAGGGAGTGGGGCACACTGAAGCTTTCTTT.